The clone carrying this T cell receptor (beta chain) has only one observation. This entry is derived from a study of T cells after yellow fever vaccination. TCRdb reprocessed the 5' RACE reads via MiXCR and lists one record per CDR3 protein. The table records under 600,000 distinct CDR3 sequences, roughly 14% of them present only once. Trimming took 6 bases from V and 9 from J; bases not matched to a gene: 8. Germline lookup yields CDR1 SGHDN and CDR2 FVKESK. The CDR3 length is 16 residues. The material sequenced was PBMCs, taken on the day of the yellow fever booster vaccination. This TCR derives from a man younger than 40 who received the YFV17D yellow fever vaccine. V gene TRBV14 combines with J gene TRBJ2-1, with 16 bases identical to TRBD2. The CDR3 is CASSPGTSGRGSEQFF. The CDR3 region has the DNA TGTGCCAGCAGTCCCGGGACTAGCGGGAGGGGGAGTGAGCAGTTCTTC.